The TCR beta chain described here comes from a study of blood T cell repertoires in COVID-19. On the study more broadly: Donors in the United States, Italy and Spain gave samples during acute or convalescent COVID-19.

The germline V gene has CDR1 MNHEY and CDR2 SVGAGI. CDR3 size: 16 residues. Trimming cost V 4 bases and J 1 base, with 17 bases left between them. In the original workflow: Using reference gene primer amplification, nucleated cell counts were estimated. The table came from immunoSEQ multiplex PCR; TCRdb's copy has only in-frame clones and leaves some out. The V and J calls and clone size were taken over from that table, and D and trimming were inferred from the DNA. Of more than 70,000 clones in the sample, around four fifths are singletons; the top ten hold 9.5% to 10%. The genes are TRBV6-5 and TRBJ2-7; D may be TRBD1 (6 bases). Sample: peripheral blood. This sequence was found in a human donor in a cohort sampled during active COVID-19. The chain's CDR3 is CASSLSGTTKSYEQYF. The CDR3 bases are TGTGCCAGCAGTTTATCCGGGACAACGAAATCCTACGAGCAGTACTTC.